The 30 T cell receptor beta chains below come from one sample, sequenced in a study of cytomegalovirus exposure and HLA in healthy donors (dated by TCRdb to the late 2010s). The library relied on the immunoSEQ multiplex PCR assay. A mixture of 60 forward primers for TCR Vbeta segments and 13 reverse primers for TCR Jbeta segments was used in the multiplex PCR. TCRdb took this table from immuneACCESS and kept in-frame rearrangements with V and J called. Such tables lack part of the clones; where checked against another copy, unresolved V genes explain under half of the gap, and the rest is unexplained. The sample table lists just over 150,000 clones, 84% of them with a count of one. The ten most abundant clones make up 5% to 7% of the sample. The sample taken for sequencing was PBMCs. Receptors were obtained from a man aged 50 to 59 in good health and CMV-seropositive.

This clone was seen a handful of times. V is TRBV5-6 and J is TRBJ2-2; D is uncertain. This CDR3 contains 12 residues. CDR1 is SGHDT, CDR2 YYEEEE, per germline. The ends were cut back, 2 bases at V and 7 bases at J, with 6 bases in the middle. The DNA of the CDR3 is TGTGCCAGCAGCTTTGGCATCGGGGAGCTGTTTTTT. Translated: CASSFGIGELFF.

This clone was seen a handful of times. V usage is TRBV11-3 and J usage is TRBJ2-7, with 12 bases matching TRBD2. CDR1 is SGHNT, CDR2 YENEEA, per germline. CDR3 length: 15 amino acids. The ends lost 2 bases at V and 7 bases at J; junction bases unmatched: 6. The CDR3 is CASSLRTGLAGEQYV. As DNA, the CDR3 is TGTGCCAGCAGCTTACGGACCGGACTAGCGGGGGAGCAGTACGTC.

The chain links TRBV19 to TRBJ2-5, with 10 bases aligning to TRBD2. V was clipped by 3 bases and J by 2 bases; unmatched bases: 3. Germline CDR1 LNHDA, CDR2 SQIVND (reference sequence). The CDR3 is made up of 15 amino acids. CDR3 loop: CASSIGLAAQETQYF. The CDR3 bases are TGTGCCAGTAGTATTGGACTAGCGGCTCAAGAGACCCAGTACTTC. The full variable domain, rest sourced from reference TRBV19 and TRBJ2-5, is DGGITQSPKYLFRKEGQNVTLSCEQNLNHDAMYWYRQDPGQGLRLIYYSQIVNDFQKGDIAEGYSVSREKKESFPLTVTSAQKNPTAFYLCASSIGLAAQETQYFGPGTRLLVL.

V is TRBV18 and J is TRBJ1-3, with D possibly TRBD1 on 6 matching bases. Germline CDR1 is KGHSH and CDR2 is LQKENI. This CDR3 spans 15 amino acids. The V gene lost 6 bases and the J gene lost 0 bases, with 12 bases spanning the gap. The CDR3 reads CASSSGHNSGNTIYF. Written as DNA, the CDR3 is TGTGCCAGCTCCTCGGGACACAACTCTGGAAACACCATATATTTT.

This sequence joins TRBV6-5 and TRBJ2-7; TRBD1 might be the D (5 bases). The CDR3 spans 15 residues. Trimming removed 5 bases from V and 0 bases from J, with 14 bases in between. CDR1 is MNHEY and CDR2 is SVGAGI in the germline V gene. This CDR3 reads CASSQTRVSSYEQYF. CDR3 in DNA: TGTGCCAGCAGTCAGACCAGGGTTAGCTCCTACGAGCAGTACTTC.

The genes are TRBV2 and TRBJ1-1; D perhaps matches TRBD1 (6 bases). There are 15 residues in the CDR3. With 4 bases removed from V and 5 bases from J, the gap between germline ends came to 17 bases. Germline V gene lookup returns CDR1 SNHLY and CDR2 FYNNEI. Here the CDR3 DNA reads TGTGCCAGCAGTGGGAGGCAGGGGTCGTCGACTGAAGCTTTCTTT. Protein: CASSGRQGSSTEAFF.

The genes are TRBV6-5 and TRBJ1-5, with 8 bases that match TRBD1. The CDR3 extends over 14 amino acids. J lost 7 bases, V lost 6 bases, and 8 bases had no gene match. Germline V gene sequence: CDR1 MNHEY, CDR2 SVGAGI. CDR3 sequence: CASSQTGGGQPQHF. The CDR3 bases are TGTGCCAGCAGCCAAACAGGGGGAGGACAGCCCCAGCATTTT.

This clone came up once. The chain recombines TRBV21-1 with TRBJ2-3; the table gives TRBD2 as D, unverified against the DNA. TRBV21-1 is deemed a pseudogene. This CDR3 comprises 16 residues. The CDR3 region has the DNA TGTGCCAGCAGCAACCTTGGAAGGGAGATCACAGATACGCAGTATTTT. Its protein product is CASSNLGREITDTQYF.

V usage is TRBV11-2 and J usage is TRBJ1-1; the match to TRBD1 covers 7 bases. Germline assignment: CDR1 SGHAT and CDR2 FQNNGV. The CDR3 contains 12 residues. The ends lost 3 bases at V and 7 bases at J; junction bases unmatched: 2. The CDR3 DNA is TGTGCCAGCAGCTTTAACAGGGGTGAAGCTTTCTTT. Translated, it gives CASSFNRGEAFF.

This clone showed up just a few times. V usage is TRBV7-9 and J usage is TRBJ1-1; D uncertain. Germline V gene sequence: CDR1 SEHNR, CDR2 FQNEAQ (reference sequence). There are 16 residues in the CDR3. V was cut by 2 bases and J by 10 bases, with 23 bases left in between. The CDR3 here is CASSLQTPAGTVGAFF. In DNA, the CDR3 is TGTGCCAGCAGCTTACAGACCCCTGCAGGCACGGTCGGAGCTTTCTTT.

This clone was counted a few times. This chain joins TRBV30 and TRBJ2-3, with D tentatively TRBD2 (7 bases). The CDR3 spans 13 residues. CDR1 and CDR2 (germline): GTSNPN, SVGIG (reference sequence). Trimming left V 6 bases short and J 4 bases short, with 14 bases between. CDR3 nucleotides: TGTGCCTGCTCCCGCGGGGGCGCAGATACGCAGTATTTT. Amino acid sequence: CACSRGGADTQYF.

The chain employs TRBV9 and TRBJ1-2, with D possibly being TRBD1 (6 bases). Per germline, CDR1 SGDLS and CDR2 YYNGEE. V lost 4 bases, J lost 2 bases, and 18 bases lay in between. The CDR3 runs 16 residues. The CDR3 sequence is CASSTISGGANYGYTF. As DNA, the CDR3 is TGTGCCAGCAGCACCATTAGCGGGGGCGCGAACTATGGCTACACCTTC.

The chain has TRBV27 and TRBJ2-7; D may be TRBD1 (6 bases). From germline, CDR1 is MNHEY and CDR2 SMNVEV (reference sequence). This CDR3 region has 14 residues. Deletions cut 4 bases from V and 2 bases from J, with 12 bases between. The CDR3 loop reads CASSWQGSPYEQYF. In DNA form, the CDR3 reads TGTGCCAGCAGTTGGCAGGGGTCCCCCTACGAGCAGTACTTC.

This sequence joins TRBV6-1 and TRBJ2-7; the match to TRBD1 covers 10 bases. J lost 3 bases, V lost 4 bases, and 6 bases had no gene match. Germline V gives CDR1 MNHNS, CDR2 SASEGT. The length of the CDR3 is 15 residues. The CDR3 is CASSAWTGGSYEQYF. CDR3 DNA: TGTGCCAGCAGTGCCTGGACAGGGGGGAGCTACGAGCAGTACTTC.

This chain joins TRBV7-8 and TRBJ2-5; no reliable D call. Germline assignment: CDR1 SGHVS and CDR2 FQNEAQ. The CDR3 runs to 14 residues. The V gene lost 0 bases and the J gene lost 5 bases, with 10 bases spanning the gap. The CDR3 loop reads CASSLAPDSETQYF. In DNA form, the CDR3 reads TGTGCCAGCAGCTTAGCGCCTGACTCGGAGACCCAGTACTTC.

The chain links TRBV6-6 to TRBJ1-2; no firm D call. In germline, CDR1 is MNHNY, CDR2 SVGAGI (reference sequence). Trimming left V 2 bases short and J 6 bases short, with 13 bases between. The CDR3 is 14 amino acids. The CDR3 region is CASSYTVEGHGYTF. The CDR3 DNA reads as TGTGCCAGCAGTTACACGGTCGAGGGTCATGGCTACACCTTC.

In nucleotides, the CDR3 is TGTGCCAGCAGCTTGGCCGGAGACAGGGGGCGTCAGCCCCAGCATTTT. Protein: CASSLAGDRGRQPQHF. J is TRBJ1-5 and V is TRBV5-6, with TRBD1 identical over 10 bases. The germline CDR1 and CDR2 sequences are SGHDT and YYEEEE. Unmatched junction bases numbered 6, after V lost 0 bases and J lost 6 bases. This CDR3 has 16 amino acids.

The CDR3 protein is CASSPRGGITDTQYF. In nucleotides, the CDR3 is TGTGCCAGCTCACCCCGGGGGGGGATCACAGATACGCAGTATTTT. This chain joins TRBV18 and TRBJ2-3; TRBD2 agrees at 8 bases. V was clipped by 3 bases and J by 2 bases; unmatched bases: 4. Germline-derived CDR1 and CDR2 are KGHSH and LQKENI. The CDR3 is 15 amino acids.

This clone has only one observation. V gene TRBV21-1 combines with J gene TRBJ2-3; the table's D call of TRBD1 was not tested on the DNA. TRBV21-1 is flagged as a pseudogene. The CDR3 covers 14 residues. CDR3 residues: CASSKGQGGDTQYF. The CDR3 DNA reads TGTGCCAGCAGCAAAGGACAGGGTGGGGATACGCAGTATTTT.

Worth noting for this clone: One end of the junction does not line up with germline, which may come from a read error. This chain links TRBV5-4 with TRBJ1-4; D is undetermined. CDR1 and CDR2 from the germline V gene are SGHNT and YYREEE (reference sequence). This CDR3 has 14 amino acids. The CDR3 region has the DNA TGTGCCAGCAGCTTGGACTTTTCTAATGAAAAACTGCTTTTT. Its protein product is CASSLDFSNEKLLF.

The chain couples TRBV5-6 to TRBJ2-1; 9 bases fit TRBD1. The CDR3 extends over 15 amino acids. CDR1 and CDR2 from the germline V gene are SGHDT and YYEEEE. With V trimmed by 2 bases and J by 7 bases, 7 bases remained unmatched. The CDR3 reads CASSFDRGSGNEQFF. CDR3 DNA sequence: TGTGCCAGCAGCTTCGACAGGGGGTCTGGGAATGAGCAGTTCTTC.

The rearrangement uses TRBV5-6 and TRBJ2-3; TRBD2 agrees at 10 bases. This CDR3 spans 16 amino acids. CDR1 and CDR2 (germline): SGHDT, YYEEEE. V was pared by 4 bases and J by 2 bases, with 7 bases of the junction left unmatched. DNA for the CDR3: TGTGCCAGCAGCGCCGGGACTAGCGATGCCACAGATACGCAGTATTTT. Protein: CASSAGTSDATDTQYF.

CDR3 sequence: CASTLGQGGQETQYF. The CDR3 bases are TGTGCCAGCACCCTAGGACAGGGTGGGCAAGAGACCCAGTACTTC. This chain uses TRBV6-6 with TRBJ2-5; 8 nucleotides align to TRBD1. Germline loops: CDR1 MNHNY, CDR2 SVGAGI (reference sequence). The length of the CDR3 is 15 residues. Trimming at V came to 7 bases and at J to 2 bases, leaving 9 bases not matched to a gene.

Here the CDR3 DNA reads TGTGCCAGTAGTATAGGGTCCGGGTCTGAAGCTTTCTTT. Translation: CASSIGSGSEAFF. This rearrangement joins TRBV19 to TRBJ1-1; no firm D call. V gave up 1 base and J gave up 6 bases, with 9 bases separating them. From germline, CDR1 is LNHDA and CDR2 SQIVND (reference sequence). The CDR3 runs 13 residues.

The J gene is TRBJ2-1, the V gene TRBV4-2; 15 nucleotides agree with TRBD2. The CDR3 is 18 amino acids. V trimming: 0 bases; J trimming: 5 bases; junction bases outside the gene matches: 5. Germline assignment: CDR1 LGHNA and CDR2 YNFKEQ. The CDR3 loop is CASSQDGTSGGPNNEQFF. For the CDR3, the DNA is TGTGCCAGCAGCCAAGACGGGACTAGCGGGGGGCCGAACAATGAGCAGTTCTTC.

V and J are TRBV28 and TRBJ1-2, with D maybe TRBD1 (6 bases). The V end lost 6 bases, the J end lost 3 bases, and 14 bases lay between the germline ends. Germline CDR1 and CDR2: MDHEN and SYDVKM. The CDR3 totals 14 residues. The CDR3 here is CASRVQGSYYGYTF. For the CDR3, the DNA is TGTGCCAGCAGAGTACAGGGCTCATACTATGGCTACACCTTC.

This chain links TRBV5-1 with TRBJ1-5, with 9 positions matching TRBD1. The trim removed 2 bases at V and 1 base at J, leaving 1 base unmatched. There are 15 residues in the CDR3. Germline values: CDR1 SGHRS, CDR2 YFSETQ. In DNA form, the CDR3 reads TGCGCCAGCAGCTTACAGGGGGCGAGCAATCAGCCCCAGCATTTT. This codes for CASSLQGASNQPQHF. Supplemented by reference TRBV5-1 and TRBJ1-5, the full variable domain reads KAGVTQTPRYLIKTRGQQVTLSCSPISGHRSVSWYQQTPGQGLQFLFEYFSETQRNKGNFPGRFSGRQFSNSRSEMNVSTLELGDSALYLCASSLQGASNQPQHFGDGTRLSIL.

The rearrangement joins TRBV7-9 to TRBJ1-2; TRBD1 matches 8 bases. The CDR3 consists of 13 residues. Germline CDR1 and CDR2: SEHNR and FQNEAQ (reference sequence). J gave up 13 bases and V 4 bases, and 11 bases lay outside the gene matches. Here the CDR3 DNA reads TGTGCCAGCAGCTCGGTCCAGGGGGCGGAAAGCACCTTC. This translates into CASSSVQGAESTF.

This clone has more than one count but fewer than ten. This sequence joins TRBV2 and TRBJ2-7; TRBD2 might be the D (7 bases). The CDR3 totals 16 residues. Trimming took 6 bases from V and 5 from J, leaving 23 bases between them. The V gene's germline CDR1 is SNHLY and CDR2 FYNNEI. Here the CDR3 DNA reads TGTGCCAGCAGCCTCTCCAGGGGCGCGGGGAGGGACGAGCAGTACTTC. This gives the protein CASSLSRGAGRDEQYF.

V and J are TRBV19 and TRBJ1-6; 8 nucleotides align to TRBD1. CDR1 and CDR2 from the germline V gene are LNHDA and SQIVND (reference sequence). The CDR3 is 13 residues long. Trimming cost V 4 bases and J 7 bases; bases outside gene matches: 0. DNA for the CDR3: TGTGCCAGTAGTAGGACAGGGAATTCACCCCTCCACTTT. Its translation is CASSRTGNSPLHF.